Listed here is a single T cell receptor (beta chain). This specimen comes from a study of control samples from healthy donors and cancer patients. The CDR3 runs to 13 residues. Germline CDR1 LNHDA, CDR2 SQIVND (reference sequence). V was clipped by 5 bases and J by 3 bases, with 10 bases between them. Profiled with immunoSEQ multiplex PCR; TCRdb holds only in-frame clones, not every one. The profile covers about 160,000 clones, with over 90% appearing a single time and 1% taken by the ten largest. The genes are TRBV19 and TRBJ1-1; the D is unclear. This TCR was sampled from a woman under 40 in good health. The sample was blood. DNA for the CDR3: TGTGCCAGTAGTTCCGGACTGCACACTGAAGCTTTCTTT. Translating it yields CASSSGLHTEAFF.